This T cell receptor beta chain was sequenced in a study of blood T cell repertoires in COVID-19. Study at large: The origin of the acute and convalescent COVID-19 samples was the United States, Italy and Spain.

The CDR3 loop spans 14 amino acids. The V gene lost 3 bases and the J gene lost 6 bases, with 13 bases spanning the gap. The germline CDR1 and CDR2 sequences are SGHKS and YYEKEE (reference sequence). Methods used by the authors: Amplified reference gene primers provided the basis for estimating nucleated cell counts. Sequencing used immunoSEQ multiplex PCR; TCRdb keeps in-frame clones, though not all of them. For V, J and clone size, that table is used; D and trimming come from the DNA. The sample lists about 47,000 clones; around nine tenths were seen once. The rearrangement uses TRBV5-5 and TRBJ2-1; D is possibly TRBD2 (6 bases). The sequence derives from a human donor with active COVID-19. The donor label of this sample is uncertain. Input material: peripheral blood. For the CDR3, the DNA is TGTGCCAGCAGCTCGACTAGGATCAGCAATGAGCAGTTCTTC. Amino acids: CASSSTRISNEQFF.